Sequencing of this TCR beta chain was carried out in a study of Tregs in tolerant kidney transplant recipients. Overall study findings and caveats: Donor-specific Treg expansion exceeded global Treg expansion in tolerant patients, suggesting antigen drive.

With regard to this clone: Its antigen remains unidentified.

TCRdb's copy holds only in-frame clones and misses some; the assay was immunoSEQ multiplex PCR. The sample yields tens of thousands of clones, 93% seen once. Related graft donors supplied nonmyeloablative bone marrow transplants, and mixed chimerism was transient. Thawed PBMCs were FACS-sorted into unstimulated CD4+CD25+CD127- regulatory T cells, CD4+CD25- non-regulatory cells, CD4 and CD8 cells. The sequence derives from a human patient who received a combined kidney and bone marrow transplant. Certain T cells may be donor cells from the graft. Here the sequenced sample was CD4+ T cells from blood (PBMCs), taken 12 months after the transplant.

The CDR3 nucleotides are TGTGCCAGCAGACGACAGGTTCTGGATGAAAAACTGTTTTTT. Protein: CASRRQVLDEKLFF. V usage is TRBV13 and J usage is TRBJ1-4; D might be TRBD1 (6 bases). Germline-derived CDR1 and CDR2 are PRHDT and FYEKMQ (reference sequence). V lost 6 bases and J 6 bases, leaving 14 bases between the germline ends. The CDR3 sequence is 14 residues long.